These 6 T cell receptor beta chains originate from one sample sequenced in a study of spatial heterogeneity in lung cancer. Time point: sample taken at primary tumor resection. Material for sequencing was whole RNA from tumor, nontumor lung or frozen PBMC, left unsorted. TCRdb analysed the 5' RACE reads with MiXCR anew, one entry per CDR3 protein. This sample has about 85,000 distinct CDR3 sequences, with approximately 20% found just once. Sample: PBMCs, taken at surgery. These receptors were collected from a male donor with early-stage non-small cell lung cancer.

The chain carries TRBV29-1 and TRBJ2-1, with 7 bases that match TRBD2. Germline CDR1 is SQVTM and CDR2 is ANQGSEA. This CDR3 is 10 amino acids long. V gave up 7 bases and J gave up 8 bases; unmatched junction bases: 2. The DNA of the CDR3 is TGCAGCGGTGGGGGGGATGAGCAGTTCTTC. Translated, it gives CSGGGDEQFF.

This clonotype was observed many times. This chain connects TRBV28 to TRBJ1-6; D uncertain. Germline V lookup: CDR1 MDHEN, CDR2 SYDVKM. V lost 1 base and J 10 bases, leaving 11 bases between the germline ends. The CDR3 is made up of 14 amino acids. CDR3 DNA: TGTGCCAGCAGTTTATTTGTCAACGGGTCACCCCTCCACTTT. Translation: CASSLFVNGSPLHF.

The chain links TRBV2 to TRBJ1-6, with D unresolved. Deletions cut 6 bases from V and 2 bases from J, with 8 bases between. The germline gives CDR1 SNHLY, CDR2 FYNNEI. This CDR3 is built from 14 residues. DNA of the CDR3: TGTGCCAGCAGAGCCGGGCCCTATAATTCACCCCTCCACTTT. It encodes CASRAGPYNSPLHF.

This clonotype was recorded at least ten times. The CDR3 protein is CSVKGWNTEAFF. Here the CDR3 DNA reads TGCAGCGTGAAGGGCTGGAACACTGAAGCTTTCTTT. The rearrangement joins TRBV29-1 to TRBJ1-1, with D hard to call. The CDR3 extends over 12 amino acids. Trimming removed 6 bases from V and 1 base from J, with 9 bases in between. CDR1 SQVTM and CDR2 ANQGSEA come from the germline V gene.

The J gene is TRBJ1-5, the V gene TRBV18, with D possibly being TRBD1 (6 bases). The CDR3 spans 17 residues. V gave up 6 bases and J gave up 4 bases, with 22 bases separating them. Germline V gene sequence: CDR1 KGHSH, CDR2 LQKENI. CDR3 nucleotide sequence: TGTGCCAGCTCGCACTCCTCGGGGGGCCAGGGGAATCAGCCCCAGCATTTT. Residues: CASSHSSGGQGNQPQHF.

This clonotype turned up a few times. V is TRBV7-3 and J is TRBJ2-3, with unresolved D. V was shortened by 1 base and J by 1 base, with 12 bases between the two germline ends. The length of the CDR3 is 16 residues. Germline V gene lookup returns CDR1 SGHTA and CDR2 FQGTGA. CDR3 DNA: TGTGCCAGCAGCTTAATCGCGTCAGAGGGCACAGATACGCAGTATTTT. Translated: CASSLIASEGTDTQYF.